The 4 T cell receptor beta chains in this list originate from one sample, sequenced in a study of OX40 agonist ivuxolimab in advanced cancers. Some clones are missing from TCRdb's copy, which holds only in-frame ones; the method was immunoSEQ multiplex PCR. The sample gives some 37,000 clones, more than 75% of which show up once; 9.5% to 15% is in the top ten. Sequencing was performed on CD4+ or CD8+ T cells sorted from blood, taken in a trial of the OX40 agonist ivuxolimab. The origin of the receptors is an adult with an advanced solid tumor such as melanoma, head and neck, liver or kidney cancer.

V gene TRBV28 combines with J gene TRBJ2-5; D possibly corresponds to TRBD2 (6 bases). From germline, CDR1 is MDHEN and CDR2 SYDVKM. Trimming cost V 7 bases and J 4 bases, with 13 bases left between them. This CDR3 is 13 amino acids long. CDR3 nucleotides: TGTGCCAGCATCCCGATGGGGGGAGAGACCCAGTACTTC. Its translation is CASIPMGGETQYF.

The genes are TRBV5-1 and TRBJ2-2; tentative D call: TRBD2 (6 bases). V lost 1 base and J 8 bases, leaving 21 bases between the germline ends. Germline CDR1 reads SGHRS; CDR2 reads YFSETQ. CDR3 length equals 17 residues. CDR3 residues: CASSLFPWGLLSGELFF. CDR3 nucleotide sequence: TGCGCCAGCAGCTTGTTCCCTTGGGGACTTCTGAGTGGGGAGCTGTTTTTT.

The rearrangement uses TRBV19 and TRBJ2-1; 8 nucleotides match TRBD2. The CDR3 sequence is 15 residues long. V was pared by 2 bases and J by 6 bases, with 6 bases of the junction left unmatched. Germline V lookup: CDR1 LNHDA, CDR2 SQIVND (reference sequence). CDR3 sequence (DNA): TGTGCCAGTAGTATATGGGGGACTAGACCCAATGAGCAGTTCTTC. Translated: CASSIWGTRPNEQFF.

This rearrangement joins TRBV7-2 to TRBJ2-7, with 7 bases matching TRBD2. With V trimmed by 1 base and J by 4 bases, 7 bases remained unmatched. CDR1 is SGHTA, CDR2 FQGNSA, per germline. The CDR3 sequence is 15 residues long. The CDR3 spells CASSLGGGRGYEQYF. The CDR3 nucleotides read TGTGCCAGCAGCTTAGGGGGCGGGAGAGGGTACGAGCAGTACTTC.